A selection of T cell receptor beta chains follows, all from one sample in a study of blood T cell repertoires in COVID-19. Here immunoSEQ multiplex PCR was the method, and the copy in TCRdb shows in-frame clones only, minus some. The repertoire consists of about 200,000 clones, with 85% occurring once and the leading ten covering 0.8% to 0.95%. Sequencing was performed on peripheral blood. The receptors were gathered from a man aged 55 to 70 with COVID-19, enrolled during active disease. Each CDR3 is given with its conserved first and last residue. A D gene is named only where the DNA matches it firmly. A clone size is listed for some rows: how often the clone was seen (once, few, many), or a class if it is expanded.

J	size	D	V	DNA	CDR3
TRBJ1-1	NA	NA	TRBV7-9	TGTGCCAGCAGCTTATCTGGGTTAGGGGCGTCTGAAGCTTTCTTT	CASSLSGLGASEAFF
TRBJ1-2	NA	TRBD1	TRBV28	TGTGCCAGCAGTTCCGTCGGACAGGGGTATGGCTACACCTTC	CASSSVGQGYGYTF
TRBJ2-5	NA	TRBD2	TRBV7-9	TGTGCCAGCAGCTTGGGACTAGCGGGAGTACGAGAGACCCAGTACTTC	CASSLGLAGVRETQYF
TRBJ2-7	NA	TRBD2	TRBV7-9	TGTGCCAGCAGCTACCTTAGCGGGAAGACGGCCTACGAGCAGTACTTC	CASSYLSGKTAYEQYF
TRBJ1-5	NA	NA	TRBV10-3	TGTGCCATCAGTGAAGGAGATAGCAATCAGCCCCAGCATTTT	CAISEGDSNQPQHF
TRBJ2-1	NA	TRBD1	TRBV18	TGTGCCAGCTCACCTACTCGACAGGGGGCCTACAATGAGCAGTTCTTC	CASSPTRQGAYNEQFF
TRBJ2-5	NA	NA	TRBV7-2	TGTGCCAGCAGCTTAGTTGAACTGCCACAAGAGACCCAGTACTTC	CASSLVELPQETQYF
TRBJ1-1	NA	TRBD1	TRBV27	TGTGCCAGCAGTCAGACAGGGGGCTGGAACACTGAAGCTTTCTTT	CASSQTGGWNTEAFF
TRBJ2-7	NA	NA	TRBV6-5	TGTGCCAGCAGTTCCGATCGGGAGTACTCCTACGAGCAGTACTTC	CASSSDREYSYEQYF
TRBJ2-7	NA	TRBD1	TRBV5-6	TGTGCCAGCAGCTTTGACAGGGGGACCGAGCAGTACTTC	CASSFDRGTEQYF
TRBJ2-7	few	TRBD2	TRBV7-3	TGTGCCAGCAGCGGCCTCGGGACTAGCGGGGCCTACGAGCAGTACTTC	CASSGLGTSGAYEQYF
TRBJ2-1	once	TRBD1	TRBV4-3	TGCGCCAGCAGCCAAGATGTGGGACAGTTCAATGAGCAGTTCTTC	CASSQDVGQFNEQFF
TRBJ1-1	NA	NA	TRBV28	TGTGCCAGCACCCCCCCGGGGAACACTGAAGCTTTCTTT	CASTPPGNTEAFF
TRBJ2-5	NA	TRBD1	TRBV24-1	TGTGCCACCAGTGACCCCGGACAGGGGGTGACCCAGTACTTC	CATSDPGQGVTQYF
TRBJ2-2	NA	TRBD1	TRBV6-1	TGTGCCAGCAGTGACGGGACAGGGACTAACACCGGGGAGCTGTTTTTT	CASSDGTGTNTGELFF
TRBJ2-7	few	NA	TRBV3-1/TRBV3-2	TGTGCCAGCAGCCTCGCTCAGGGGATCTACGAGCAGTACTTC	CASSLAQGIYEQYF
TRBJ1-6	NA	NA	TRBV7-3	TGTGCCAGCAGCTTAGGGCAAGCAGCACCCCTCCACTTT	CASSLGQAAPLHF
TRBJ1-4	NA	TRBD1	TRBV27	TGTGCCAGCCGAGACAGGGGCACAACTAATGAAAAACTGTTTTTT	CASRDRGTTNEKLFF
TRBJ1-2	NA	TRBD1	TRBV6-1	TGTGCCAGCAGTGAAGCTAACAGGGGCTATGGCTACACCTTC	CASSEANRGYGYTF
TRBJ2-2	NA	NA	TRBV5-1	TGCGCCAGCAGCGTCGACACGACCGGGGAGCTGTTTTTT	CASSVDTTGELFF
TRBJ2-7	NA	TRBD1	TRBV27	TGTGCCAGCAGTTTAAGAGGGACAGGAGCTTACGAGCAGTACTTC	CASSLRGTGAYEQYF
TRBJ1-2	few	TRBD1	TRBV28	TGTGCCAGCAGTTCGGACAGGGCCTATGGCTACACCTTC	CASSSDRAYGYTF
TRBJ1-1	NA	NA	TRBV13	TGTGCCAGCAGCTTAGGGGGGCAGCGAAACACTGAAGCTTTCTTT	CASSLGGQRNTEAFF
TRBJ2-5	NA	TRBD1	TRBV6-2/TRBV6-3	TGTGCCAGCAGTTACTCCTACAGGGGGCCGGAGACCCAGTACTTC	CASSYSYRGPETQYF
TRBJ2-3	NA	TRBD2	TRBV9	TGTGCCAGCAGCGTAGAGGCTAGCGGGAGGCGCACAGATACGCAGTATTTT	CASSVEASGRRTDTQYF
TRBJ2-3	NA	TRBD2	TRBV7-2	TGTGCCAGCAGCTTAACTAGCGGTCGCACAGATACGCAGTATTTT	CASSLTSGRTDTQYF
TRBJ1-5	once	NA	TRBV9	TGTGCCAGCAGCCCATGGGGAGGGACTCAGCCCCAGCATTTT	CASSPWGGTQPQHF
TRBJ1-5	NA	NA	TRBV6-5	TGTGCCAGTATGAGAGATAGCAATCAGCCCCAGCATTTT	CASMRDSNQPQHF
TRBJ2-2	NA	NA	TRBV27	TGTGCCAGCAGTTTCTCGGGACACCTTACAAACACCGGGGAGCTGTTTTTT	CASSFSGHLTNTGELFF
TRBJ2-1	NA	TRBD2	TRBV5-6	TGTGCCAGCAGCTTGGGTGCGACTAGCGGGGAGGGCAATGAGCAGTTCTTC	CASSLGATSGEGNEQFF
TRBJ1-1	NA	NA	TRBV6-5	TGTGCCAGCACCCGAGAGTCAACTGAAGCTTTCTTT	CASTRESTEAFF
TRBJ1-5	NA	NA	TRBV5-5	TGTGCCAGCAGCTTGGCGGGCGGGGAACAGCCCCAGCATTTT	CASSLAGGEQPQHF